This T cell receptor beta chain originates from a study of blood T cell repertoires in COVID-19. Study background: The analysed material was cDNA or gDNA that came from T cells, B-cell-depleted T cells, or PBMCs.

The CDR3 is 12 residues long. Germline CDR1 is SGHNT and CDR2 is YYREEE (reference sequence). V was cut by 4 bases and J by 8 bases, with 12 bases left in between. Original processing methods: By means of reference gene primer amplification, nucleated cell counts were estimated. Using immunoSEQ multiplex PCR, the repertoire was profiled, and TCRdb retains in-frame clones only, with some absent. D and trimming come from the DNA, and the V and J calls and clone size come from that table. The profile shows about 400,000 clones, roughly 87% of them singletons. Those who participated ranged in age from roughly 18 to 89 years and resided in under 25 US areas. Participants had their cohort set by participant-reported clinical history.

This receptor was obtained from a woman aged 35 to 49 with acute COVID-19. The chain has TRBV5-4 and TRBJ1-2; perhaps TRBD1 as D (6 bases). The sequenced material came from PBMCs or T cells enriched from blood (not recorded which). CDR3 amino acids: CASSLRGTGYTF. The CDR3 DNA reads TGTGCCAGCAGCCTGAGGGGGACAGGCTACACCTTC.